This T cell receptor (beta chain) was sequenced in a study of CXCR3-negative and CXCR3-positive naive CD8 T cells. Study-level points and caveats: Naive CXCR3-positive cells had TRB CDR3s more hydrophobic than those of CXCR3-negative naive cells. Similarly elevated diversity marked both naive subsets, with memory CD8+ cells showing far lower diversity.

Preparation of TRB cDNA libraries relied on 5' RACE carrying UMI labels. Reprocessing the 5' RACE reads, TCRdb reports a single entry for every CDR3 protein and omits DNA. The sample data list some 140,000 distinct CDR3 sequences. Notes on this clonotype: Its antigen remains unidentified.

This CDR3 is 15 amino acids long. The rearrangement links TRBV12-3 or TRBV12-4 to TRBJ1-4. Sequencing input: naive CXCR3+ CD8+ T cells from blood. Stated subset: CD45RO-CCR7+CD27+CD95- naive CD8+ T cells expressing CXCR3 (TNR3+). This TCR was recovered from a human donor in good health. Some clones in this sample may be carry-over from other donors' samples. The CDR3 is CASSFAPAANEKLFF.